This T cell receptor beta chain was recorded in a study of vaccination and CD4 T cells after COVID-19. Study-level background: Post-COVID draws followed diagnosis by a median around 95 days (range 35 to 161). Control cultures used a CEFX viral epitope pool, an HIV-1 Nef peptide pool, or no peptide.

Treatment reported: approximately 11-day PBMC culture with coronavirus spike peptide pools or control peptides (ViraFEST assay). Trimming removed 4 bases from V and 9 bases from J, with 16 bases in between. The CDR3 spans 13 residues. Germline V gene lookup returns CDR1 SEHNR and CDR2 FQNEAQ (reference sequence). Remarks on this clonotype: Its target is not known.

Oncomine TCR Beta short-read sequencing was applied to DNA from cultured CD4+ T cells. Extraction of genomic DNA was performed on cultured CD4+ T cells. TCRdb reprocessed the PCR reads with MiXCR, giving one entry per CDR3 protein. The sample has some 6,200 distinct CDR3 sequences; under 35% are singletons. The clonotype comes from a human donor who had recovered from COVID-19. The sequenced sample was CD4+ T cells from blood, cultured in vitro, obtained after SARS-CoV-2 vaccination. The chain carries TRBV7-9 and TRBJ2-7, with D unresolved. This CDR3 reads CASSSSASSVQYF. CDR3 in DNA: TGTGCCAGCAGCTCCTCTGCGAGTTCAGTGCAGTACTTC.